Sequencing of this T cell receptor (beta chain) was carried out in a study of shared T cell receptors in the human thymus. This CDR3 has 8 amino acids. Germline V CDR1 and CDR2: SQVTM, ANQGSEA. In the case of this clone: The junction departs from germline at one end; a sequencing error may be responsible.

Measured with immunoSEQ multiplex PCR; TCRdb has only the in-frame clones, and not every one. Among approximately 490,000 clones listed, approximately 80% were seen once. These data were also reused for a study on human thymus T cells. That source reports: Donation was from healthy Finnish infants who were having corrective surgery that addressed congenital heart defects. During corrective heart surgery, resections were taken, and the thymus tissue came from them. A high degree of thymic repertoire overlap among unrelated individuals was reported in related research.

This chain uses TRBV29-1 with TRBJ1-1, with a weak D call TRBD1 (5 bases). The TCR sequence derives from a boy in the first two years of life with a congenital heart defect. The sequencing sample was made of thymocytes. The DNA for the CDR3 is TGCAGCGTTGGGGGCCTTTCTTTT. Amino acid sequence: CSVGGLSF. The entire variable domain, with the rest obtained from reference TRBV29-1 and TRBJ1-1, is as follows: SAVISQKPSRDICQRGTSLTIQCQVDSQVTMMFWYRQQPGQSLTLIATANQGSEATYESGFVIDKFPISRPNLTFSTLTVSNMSPEDSSIYLCSVGGLSFGQGTRLTVV.